This is a list of T cell receptor beta chains from one sample in a study of response to subunit inactivated influenza vaccine. TCRdb redid the calling of the RT-PCR reads with MiXCR, one entry per CDR3 protein. The sample contains a few hundred thousand distinct CDR3 sequences, 12% to 15% of which appear only once. This material consisted of PBMCs from blood, taken 12 days after vaccination. The receptors were sampled from a man over 45 who received an inactivated influenza vaccine. CDR3s include the opening cysteine and the closing phenylalanine or tryptophan. D genes are given only for firm matches. Expanded clones get a size class; other rows say once, few or many, or leave the size out.

cdr3_aa: CASTDPIRERNYGYTF
cdr3_nt: TGTGCCAGCACCGATCCGATCCGCGAGAGGAACTATGGCTACACCTTC
d_call: -
v_call: TRBV12-3/TRBV12-4
clone_size: few
j_call: TRBJ1-2

cdr3_aa: CASSFEPKDIQYF
cdr3_nt: TGTGCCAGCAGTTTTGAACCCAAAGACATTCAGTACTTC
d_call: -
v_call: TRBV6-2/TRBV6-3
clone_size: -
j_call: TRBJ2-4

cdr3_aa: CASSPGGTAEAFF
cdr3_nt: TGTGCCAGCAGCCCGGGAGGGACCGCTGAAGCTTTCTTT
d_call: -
v_call: TRBV7-9
clone_size: few
j_call: TRBJ1-1

cdr3_aa: CASSLRRGEYEQYF
cdr3_nt: TGCGCCAGCAGCTTAAGACGCGGGGAATACGAGCAGTACTTC
d_call: -
v_call: TRBV5-1
clone_size: -
j_call: TRBJ2-7

cdr3_aa: CASSLDRGRGEKLFF
cdr3_nt: TGTGCCAGCAGCCTAGACAGGGGGCGCGGTGAAAAACTGTTTTTT
d_call: TRBD1
v_call: TRBV5-5
clone_size: many
j_call: TRBJ1-4

cdr3_aa: CASSLDRVYTGELFF
cdr3_nt: TGTGCCAGCAGCTTAGACAGGGTGTACACCGGGGAGCTGTTTTTT
d_call: -
v_call: TRBV7-2
clone_size: -
j_call: TRBJ2-2

cdr3_aa: CSARRAIEQYF
cdr3_nt: TGCAGTGCTAGGCGGGCTATTGAGCAGTACTTC
d_call: -
v_call: TRBV20-1
clone_size: -
j_call: TRBJ2-7

cdr3_aa: CASSPPGFGYTF
cdr3_nt: TGTGCCAGCAGCCCCCCTGGGTTTGGCTACACCTTC
d_call: -
v_call: TRBV3-1
clone_size: -
j_call: TRBJ1-2

cdr3_aa: CASSPTKGRGLDTQYF
cdr3_nt: TGCGCCAGCAGCCCAACCAAGGGGAGGGGATTAGATACGCAGTATTTT
d_call: TRBD2
v_call: TRBV5-1
clone_size: -
j_call: TRBJ2-3

cdr3_aa: CASSLSRRQDIKSSYEQYF
cdr3_nt: TGTGCCAGCAGCTTATCCCGCCGCCAAGACATCAAGAGCTCCTACGAGCAGTACTTC
d_call: -
v_call: TRBV11-1
clone_size: few
j_call: TRBJ2-7

cdr3_aa: CASSQQPGGSPLHF
cdr3_nt: TGTGCCAGCAGTCAGCAACCAGGTGGTTCACCCCTCCACTTT
d_call: -
v_call: TRBV6-1
clone_size: -
j_call: TRBJ1-6

cdr3_aa: CASSSFPGDSSTDTQYF
cdr3_nt: TGTGCCAGCAGTTCATTCCCTGGGGACTCTAGCACAGATACGCAGTATTTT
d_call: -
v_call: TRBV6-5
clone_size: -
j_call: TRBJ2-3

cdr3_aa: CASRRELNTGELFF
cdr3_nt: TGCGCCAGCAGGAGAGAACTGAACACCGGGGAGCTGTTTTTT
d_call: -
v_call: TRBV4-3
clone_size: few
j_call: TRBJ2-2

cdr3_aa: CASSLGQLLSEQYF
cdr3_nt: TGTGCCAGCAGCTTGGGACAGCTCCTCTCCGAGCAGTACTTC
d_call: TRBD1
v_call: TRBV7-2
clone_size: -
j_call: TRBJ2-7

cdr3_aa: CCAGDGVQVQETQYF
cdr3_nt: TGCTGTGCTGGGGACGGAGTCCAAGTCCAAGAGACCCAGTACTTC
d_call: -
v_call: TRBV20-1
clone_size: -
j_call: TRBJ2-5

cdr3_aa: CASSARGGVYNEQFF
cdr3_nt: TGTGCCAGCAGCGCCCGAGGGGGCGTCTACAATGAGCAGTTCTTC
d_call: TRBD1
v_call: TRBV13
clone_size: -
j_call: TRBJ2-1

cdr3_aa: CASSLTQGMTYEQYF
cdr3_nt: TGTGCCAGCAGTTTAACCCAGGGGATGACCTACGAGCAGTACTTC
d_call: -
v_call: TRBV27
clone_size: few
j_call: TRBJ2-7

cdr3_aa: CASSTGLAGVQETQYF
cdr3_nt: TGTGCCAGCAGTACAGGACTAGCGGGGGTCCAAGAGACCCAGTACTTC
d_call: TRBD2
v_call: TRBV12-3/TRBV12-4
clone_size: few
j_call: TRBJ2-5

cdr3_aa: CASSHLAYSYNEQFF
cdr3_nt: TGTGCCAGCAGCCATCTGGCTTACTCCTACAATGAGCAGTTCTTC
d_call: -
v_call: TRBV4-2
clone_size: -
j_call: TRBJ2-1

cdr3_aa: CAISDLEDAQETQYF
cdr3_nt: TGTGCCATCAGTGACCTCGAGGACGCCCAAGAGACCCAGTACTTC
d_call: -
v_call: TRBV10-3
clone_size: -
j_call: TRBJ2-5

cdr3_aa: CASTMVRDEKLFF
cdr3_nt: TGTGCCAGCACCATGGTTCGTGACGAAAAACTGTTTTTT
d_call: -
v_call: TRBV7-2
clone_size: few
j_call: TRBJ1-4

cdr3_aa: CPSSSGQGGGYSNQPQHF
cdr3_nt: TGTCCCAGCAGTTCCGGACAGGGAGGGGGTTATAGCAATCAGCCCCAGCATTTT
d_call: TRBD1
v_call: TRBV28
clone_size: -
j_call: TRBJ1-5

cdr3_aa: CASSEVEGYGYTF
cdr3_nt: TGTGCCAGCAGTGAAGTGGAGGGGTATGGCTACACCTTC
d_call: -
v_call: TRBV2
clone_size: few
j_call: TRBJ1-2

cdr3_aa: CSARDLRPGAQTGTSRYNSPLHF
cdr3_nt: TGCAGTGCTAGAGATTTGCGGCCGGGGGCCCAAACAGGGACATCTCGATATAATTCACCCCTCCACTTT
d_call: -
v_call: TRBV20-1
clone_size: -
j_call: TRBJ1-6

cdr3_aa: CASSQEGTSGQVSNTQYF
cdr3_nt: TGCGCCAGCAGCCAAGAGGGCACTAGCGGGCAGGTTTCGAATACGCAGTATTTT
d_call: TRBD2
v_call: TRBV4-1
clone_size: -
j_call: TRBJ2-3

cdr3_aa: CATRGQGSGNTIYF
cdr3_nt: TGTGCCACCAGGGGACAGGGCTCTGGAAACACCATATATTTT
d_call: TRBD1
v_call: TRBV15
clone_size: -
j_call: TRBJ1-3

cdr3_aa: CASSAANYNEQFF
cdr3_nt: TGTGCCAGCAGCGCCGCTAACTACAATGAGCAGTTCTTC
d_call: -
v_call: TRBV11-2
clone_size: -
j_call: TRBJ2-1

cdr3_aa: CASSEDTTGSPLHF
cdr3_nt: TGTGCCAGCAGTGAGGACACAACAGGTTCACCCCTCCACTTT
d_call: -
v_call: TRBV6-2/TRBV6-3
clone_size: -
j_call: TRBJ1-6

cdr3_aa: CASSQDPDSYEQYF
cdr3_nt: TGTGCCAGCAGCCAAGACCCTGACAGCTACGAGCAGTACTTC
d_call: -
v_call: TRBV3-1
clone_size: -
j_call: TRBJ2-7

cdr3_aa: CASRPDRVVRGYTF
cdr3_nt: TGTGCCAGCCGACCGGACAGGGTGGTTCGTGGCTACACCTTC
d_call: TRBD1
v_call: TRBV18
clone_size: few
j_call: TRBJ1-2

cdr3_aa: CASSSEHRETQYF
cdr3_nt: TGTGCCAGCAGTTCCGAACATCGGGAGACCCAGTACTTC
d_call: -
v_call: TRBV28
clone_size: few
j_call: TRBJ2-5

cdr3_aa: CASSYPSDEQYF
cdr3_nt: TGCGCCAGCAGCTATCCTAGCGACGAGCAGTACTTC
d_call: -
v_call: TRBV5-1
clone_size: few
j_call: TRBJ2-7

cdr3_aa: CASSPIGQNTEAFF
cdr3_nt: TGTGCCAGCTCACCGATTGGACAGAACACTGAAGCTTTCTTT
d_call: -
v_call: TRBV18
clone_size: once
j_call: TRBJ1-1

cdr3_aa: CASSEREETDTQYF
cdr3_nt: TGTGCCAGCAGCGAGCGGGAAGAAACAGATACGCAGTATTTT
d_call: TRBD2
v_call: TRBV18
clone_size: few
j_call: TRBJ2-3

cdr3_aa: CASSASLRQGSAYEQYF
cdr3_nt: TGTGCCAGCAGCGCCTCCCTACGACAGGGGTCCGCCTACGAGCAGTACTTC
d_call: TRBD1
v_call: TRBV9
clone_size: -
j_call: TRBJ2-7

cdr3_aa: CASSPFGPPDTQYF
cdr3_nt: TGTGCCAGCTCACCGTTTGGGCCGCCAGATACGCAGTATTTT
d_call: -
v_call: TRBV18
clone_size: few
j_call: TRBJ2-3

cdr3_aa: CSARDGTGSPLHF
cdr3_nt: TGCAGTGCTAGAGATGGGACAGGGTCACCCCTCCACTTT
d_call: TRBD1
v_call: TRBV20-1
clone_size: few
j_call: TRBJ1-6

cdr3_aa: CASSRGGAGIPTEAFF
cdr3_nt: TGTGCCAGCAGCCGGGGGGGGGCTGGGATTCCGACTGAAGCTTTCTTT
d_call: -
v_call: TRBV6-2/TRBV6-3
clone_size: -
j_call: TRBJ1-1

cdr3_aa: CASSHFSGSGPGELFF
cdr3_nt: TGTGCCAGCAGCCACTTTAGCGGGAGCGGGCCCGGGGAGCTGTTTTTT
d_call: TRBD2
v_call: TRBV4-2
clone_size: -
j_call: TRBJ2-2

cdr3_aa: CASSEAGSLYEQYF
cdr3_nt: TGTGCCAGCAGCGAGGCAGGGTCCCTCTACGAGCAGTACTTC
d_call: -
v_call: TRBV7-9
clone_size: few
j_call: TRBJ2-7

cdr3_aa: CASSEASPGTGTFVTYGYTF
cdr3_nt: TGTGCCAGCAGTGAAGCCTCGCCCGGGACAGGGACCTTTGTTACCTATGGCTACACCTTC
d_call: TRBD1
v_call: TRBV2
clone_size: once
j_call: TRBJ1-2

cdr3_aa: CASSLRSNSPLHF
cdr3_nt: TGTGCCAGCAGCTTACGTAGCAATTCACCCCTCCACTTT
d_call: -
v_call: TRBV7-2
clone_size: many
j_call: TRBJ1-6

cdr3_aa: CASTYRAGYEQYF
cdr3_nt: TGTGCCAGCACCTATAGGGCGGGTTACGAGCAGTACTTC
d_call: -
v_call: TRBV6-1
clone_size: -
j_call: TRBJ2-7

cdr3_aa: CASSQPTGELFF
cdr3_nt: TGTGCCAGCAGTCAGCCCACCGGGGAGCTGTTTTTT
d_call: -
v_call: TRBV2
clone_size: many
j_call: TRBJ2-2

cdr3_aa: CASSLNFLETQYF
cdr3_nt: TGTGCCAGCAGCTTAAATTTTCTTGAGACCCAGTACTTC
d_call: -
v_call: TRBV11-2
clone_size: -
j_call: TRBJ2-5

cdr3_aa: CAISPTVTNTEAFF
cdr3_nt: TGTGCCATTTCCCCGACAGTAACGAACACTGAAGCTTTCTTT
d_call: -
v_call: TRBV10-3
clone_size: few
j_call: TRBJ1-1

cdr3_aa: CAIRSGGIYNEQFF
cdr3_nt: TGTGCCATCAGGAGCGGGGGGATCTACAATGAGCAGTTCTTC
d_call: TRBD2
v_call: TRBV10-3
clone_size: -
j_call: TRBJ2-1

cdr3_aa: CATGQSTHQPQHF
cdr3_nt: TGTGCCACTGGACAGAGCACCCATCAGCCCCAGCATTTT
d_call: -
v_call: TRBV6-2/TRBV6-3
clone_size: -
j_call: TRBJ1-5

cdr3_aa: CASSYSGLAGGKNIQYF
cdr3_nt: TGTGCCAGCAGTTACTCGGGACTAGCGGGAGGGAAAAACATTCAGTACTTC
d_call: TRBD2
v_call: TRBV6-5
clone_size: -
j_call: TRBJ2-4

cdr3_aa: CASSLDYLGGYTF
cdr3_nt: TGTGCCAGCAGCTTAGATTATTTGGGTGGCTACACCTTC
d_call: -
v_call: TRBV7-8
clone_size: few
j_call: TRBJ1-2

cdr3_aa: CASSQVGGPGYYGYTF
cdr3_nt: TGCGCCAGCAGCCAAGTCGGGGGGCCCGGGTACTATGGCTACACCTTC
d_call: -
v_call: TRBV4-1
clone_size: -
j_call: TRBJ1-2

cdr3_aa: CASSKDILAGAAYNEQFF
cdr3_nt: TGCGCCAGCAGCAAAGACATACTAGCGGGAGCCGCCTACAATGAGCAGTTCTTC
d_call: TRBD2
v_call: TRBV5-1
clone_size: -
j_call: TRBJ2-1

cdr3_aa: CASSPTSGRMELFF
cdr3_nt: TGTGCCAGCAGCCCGACTAGCGGGAGGATGGAGCTGTTTTTT
d_call: TRBD2
v_call: TRBV7-2
clone_size: few
j_call: TRBJ2-2